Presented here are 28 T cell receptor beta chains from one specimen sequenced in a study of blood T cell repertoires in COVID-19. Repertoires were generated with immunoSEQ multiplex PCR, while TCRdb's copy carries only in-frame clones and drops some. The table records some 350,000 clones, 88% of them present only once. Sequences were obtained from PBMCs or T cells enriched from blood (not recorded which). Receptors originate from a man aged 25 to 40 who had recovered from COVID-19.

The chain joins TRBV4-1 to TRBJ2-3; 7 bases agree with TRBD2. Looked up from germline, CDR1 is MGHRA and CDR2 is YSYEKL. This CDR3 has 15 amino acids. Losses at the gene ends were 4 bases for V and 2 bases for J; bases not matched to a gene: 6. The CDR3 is CASSRVAGDTDTQYF. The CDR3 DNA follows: TGCGCCAGCAGCCGAGTAGCGGGCGACACAGATACGCAGTATTTT.

CDR3 amino acids: CASSLGRQGNSPLHF. In nucleotides, the CDR3 is TGTGCCAGTAGCCTAGGTCGACAGGGAAATTCACCCCTCCACTTT. The chain combines TRBV19 with TRBJ1-6; 7 positions match TRBD1. With 6 bases clipped from V and 7 bases from J, the junction kept 9 bases outside the gene matches. The CDR3 length is 15 residues. Germline values: CDR1 LNHDA, CDR2 SQIVND (reference sequence).

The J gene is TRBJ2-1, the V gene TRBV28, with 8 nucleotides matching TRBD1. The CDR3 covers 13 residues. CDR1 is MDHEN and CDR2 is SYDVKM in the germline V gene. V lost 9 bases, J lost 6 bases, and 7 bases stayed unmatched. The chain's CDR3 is CASLGTGINEQFF. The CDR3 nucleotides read TGTGCCAGTTTGGGGACAGGAATCAATGAGCAGTTCTTC.

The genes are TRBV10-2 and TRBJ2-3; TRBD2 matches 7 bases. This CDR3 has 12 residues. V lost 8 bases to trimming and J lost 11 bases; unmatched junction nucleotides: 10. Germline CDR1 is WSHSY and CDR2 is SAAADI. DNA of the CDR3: TGCGCCAGCGGGGCTAGCGGCCAGAGGCAGTATTTT. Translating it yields CASGASGQRQYF.

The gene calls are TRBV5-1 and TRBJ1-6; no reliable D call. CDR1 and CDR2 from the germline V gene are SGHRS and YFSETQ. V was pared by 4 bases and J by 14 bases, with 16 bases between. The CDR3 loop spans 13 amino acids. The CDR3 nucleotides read TGCGCCAGCAGCCGGGAGGGAATCGAGTCCCTCCACTTT. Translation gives CASSREGIESLHF.

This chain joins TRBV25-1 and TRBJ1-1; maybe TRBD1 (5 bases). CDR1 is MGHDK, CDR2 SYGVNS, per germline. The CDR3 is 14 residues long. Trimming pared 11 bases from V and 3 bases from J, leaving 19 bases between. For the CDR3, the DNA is TGTGCCTCACAGGCTCTCGGGGGTGACACTGAAGCTTTCTTT. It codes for CASQALGGDTEAFF.

The CDR3 spells CASSLQTSGVTDTQYF. The CDR3 coding sequence is TGTGCCAGTAGTCTACAGACTAGCGGGGTCACAGATACGCAGTATTTT. The V gene is TRBV19, the J gene TRBJ2-3; 11 positions match TRBD2. Germline V CDR1 and CDR2: LNHDA, SQIVND (reference sequence). V gave up 5 bases and J gave up 2 bases; unmatched junction bases: 6. The CDR3 covers 16 residues.

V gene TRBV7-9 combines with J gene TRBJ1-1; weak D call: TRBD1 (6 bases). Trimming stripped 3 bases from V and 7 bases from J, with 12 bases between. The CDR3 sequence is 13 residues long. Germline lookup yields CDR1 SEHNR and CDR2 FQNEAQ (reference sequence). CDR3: CASSFLQGNEAFF. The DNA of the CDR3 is TGTGCCAGCAGCTTCCTGCAGGGGAATGAAGCTTTCTTT. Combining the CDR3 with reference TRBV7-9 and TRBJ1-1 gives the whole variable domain DTGVSQNPRHKITKRGQNVTFRCDPISEHNRLYWYRQTLGQGPEFLTYFQNEAQLEKSRLLSDRFSAERPKGSFSTLEIQRTEQGDSAMYLCASSFLQGNEAFFGQGTRLTVV.

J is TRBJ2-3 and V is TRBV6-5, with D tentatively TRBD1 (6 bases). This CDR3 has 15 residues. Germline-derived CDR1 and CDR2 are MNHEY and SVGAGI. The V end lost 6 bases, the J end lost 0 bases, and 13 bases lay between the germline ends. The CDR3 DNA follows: TGTGCCAGCAGGGATACAGGGTCTAGCACAGATACGCAGTATTTT. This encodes CASRDTGSSTDTQYF.

The DNA for the CDR3 is TGCGCCAGCAGCTCTTCATACTTCAACTCCTATGGCTACACCTTC. Translation: CASSSSYFNSYGYTF. The chain joins TRBV5-1 to TRBJ1-2; D gene ambiguous. Trimming took 3 bases from V and 4 from J, leaving 16 bases between them. This CDR3 has 15 amino acids. From germline, CDR1 is SGHRS and CDR2 YFSETQ. Full variable domain (outside the CDR3, taken from reference TRBV5-1 and TRBJ1-2): KAGVTQTPRYLIKTRGQQVTLSCSPISGHRSVSWYQQTPGQGLQFLFEYFSETQRNKGNFPGRFSGRQFSNSRSEMNVSTLELGDSALYLCASSSSYFNSYGYTFGSGTRLTVV.

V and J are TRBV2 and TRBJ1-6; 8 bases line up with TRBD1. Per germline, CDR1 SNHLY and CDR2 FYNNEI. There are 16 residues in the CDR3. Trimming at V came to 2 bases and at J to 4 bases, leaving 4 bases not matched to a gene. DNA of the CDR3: TGTGCCAGCAGTGAAAGACAGGGGAGGTATAATTCACCCCTCCACTTT. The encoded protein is CASSERQGRYNSPLHF.

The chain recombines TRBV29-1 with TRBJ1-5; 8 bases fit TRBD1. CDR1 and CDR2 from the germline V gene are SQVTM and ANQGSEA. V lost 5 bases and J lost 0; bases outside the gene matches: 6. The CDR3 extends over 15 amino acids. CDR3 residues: CSVSDRADSNQPQHF. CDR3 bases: TGCAGCGTTTCGGACAGGGCGGATAGCAATCAGCCCCAGCATTTT.

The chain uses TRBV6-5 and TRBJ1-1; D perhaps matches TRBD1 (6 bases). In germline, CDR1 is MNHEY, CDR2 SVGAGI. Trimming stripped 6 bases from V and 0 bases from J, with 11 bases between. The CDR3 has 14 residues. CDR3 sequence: CASRDRSMNTEAFF. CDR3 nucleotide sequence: TGTGCCAGCAGGGACAGATCCATGAACACTGAAGCTTTCTTT.

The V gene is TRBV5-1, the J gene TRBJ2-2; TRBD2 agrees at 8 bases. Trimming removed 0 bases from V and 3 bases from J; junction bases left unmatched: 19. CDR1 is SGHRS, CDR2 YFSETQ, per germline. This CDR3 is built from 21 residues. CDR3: CASSLEWDAVAGPVDTGELFF. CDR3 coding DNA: TGCGCCAGCAGCTTGGAGTGGGATGCGGTAGCGGGGCCTGTCGACACCGGGGAGCTGTTTTTT.

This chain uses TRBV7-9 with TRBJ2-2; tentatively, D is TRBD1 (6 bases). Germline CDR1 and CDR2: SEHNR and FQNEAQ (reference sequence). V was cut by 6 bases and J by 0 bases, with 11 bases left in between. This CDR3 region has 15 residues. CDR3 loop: CASRPDSSNTGELFF. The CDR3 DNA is TGTGCCAGCAGACCGGACAGTTCGAACACCGGGGAGCTGTTTTTT. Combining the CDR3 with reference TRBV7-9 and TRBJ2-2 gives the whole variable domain DTGVSQNPRHKITKRGQNVTFRCDPISEHNRLYWYRQTLGQGPEFLTYFQNEAQLEKSRLLSDRFSAERPKGSFSTLEIQRTEQGDSAMYLCASRPDSSNTGELFFGEGSRLTVL.

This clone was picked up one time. CDR3 protein: CASSYPAGEGETQYF. The CDR3 nucleotides read TGTGCCAGCAGCTATCCAGCTGGGGAGGGGGAGACCCAGTACTTC. V usage is TRBV28 and J usage is TRBJ2-5, with TRBD2 matching over 7 bases. The CDR3 has 15 residues. Looked up from germline, CDR1 is MDHEN and CDR2 is SYDVKM. V shed 6 bases and J 5 bases; nucleotides not matched to a gene: 12.

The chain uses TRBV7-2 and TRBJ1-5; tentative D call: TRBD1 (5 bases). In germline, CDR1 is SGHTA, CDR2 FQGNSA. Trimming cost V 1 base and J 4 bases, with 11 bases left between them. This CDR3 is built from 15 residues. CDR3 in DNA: TGTGCCAGCAGCTTAGTGACCCGGGGGAATCAGCCCCAGCATTTT. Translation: CASSLVTRGNQPQHF. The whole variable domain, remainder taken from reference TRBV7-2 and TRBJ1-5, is GAGVSQSPSNKVTEKGKDVELRCDPISGHTALYWYRQSLGQGLEFLIYFQGNSAPDKSGLPSDRFSAERTGGSVSTLTIQRTQQEDSAVYLCASSLVTRGNQPQHFGDGTRLSIL.

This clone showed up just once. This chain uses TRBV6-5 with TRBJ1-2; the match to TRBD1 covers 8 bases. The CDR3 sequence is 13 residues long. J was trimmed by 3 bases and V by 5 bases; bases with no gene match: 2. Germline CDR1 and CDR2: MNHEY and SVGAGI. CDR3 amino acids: CASSRGQDYGYTF. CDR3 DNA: TGTGCCAGCAGTCGGGGACAGGACTATGGCTACACCTTC.

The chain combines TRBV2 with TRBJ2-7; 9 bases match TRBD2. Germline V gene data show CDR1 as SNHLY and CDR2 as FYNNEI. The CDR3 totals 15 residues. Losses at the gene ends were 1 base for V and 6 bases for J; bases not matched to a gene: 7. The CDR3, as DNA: TGTGCCAGCAGTGAAGAAAGCGGGGGGCCTGGCGAGCAGTACTTC. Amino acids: CASSEESGGPGEQYF. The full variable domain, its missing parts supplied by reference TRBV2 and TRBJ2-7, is EPEVTQTPSHQVTQMGQEVILRCVPISNHLYFYWYRQILGQKVEFLVSFYNNEISEKSEIFDDQFSVERPDGSNFTLKIRSTKLEDSAMYFCASSEESGGPGEQYFGPGTRLTVT.

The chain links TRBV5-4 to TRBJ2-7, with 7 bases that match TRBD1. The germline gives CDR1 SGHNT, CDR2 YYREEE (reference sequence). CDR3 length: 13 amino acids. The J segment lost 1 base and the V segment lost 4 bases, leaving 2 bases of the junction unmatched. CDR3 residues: CASSLDRSYEQYF. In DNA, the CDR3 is TGTGCCAGCAGCCTGGACAGGTCCTACGAGCAGTACTTC.

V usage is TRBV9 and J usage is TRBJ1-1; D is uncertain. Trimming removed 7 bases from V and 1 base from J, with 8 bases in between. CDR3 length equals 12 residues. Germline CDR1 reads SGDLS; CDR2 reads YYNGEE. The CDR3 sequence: CASGRGNTEAFF. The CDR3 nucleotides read TGTGCCAGCGGCCGGGGGAACACTGAAGCTTTCTTT.

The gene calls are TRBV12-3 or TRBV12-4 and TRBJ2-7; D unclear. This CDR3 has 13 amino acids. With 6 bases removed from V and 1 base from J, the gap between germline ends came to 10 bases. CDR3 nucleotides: TGTGCCAGCAGGCCCGCAGTATCCTACGAGCAGTACTTC. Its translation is CASRPAVSYEQYF.

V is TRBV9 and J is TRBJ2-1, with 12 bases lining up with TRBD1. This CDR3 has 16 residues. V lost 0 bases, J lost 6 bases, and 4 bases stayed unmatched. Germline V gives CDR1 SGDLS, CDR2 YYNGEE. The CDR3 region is CASSVVGQGATNEQFF. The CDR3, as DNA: TGTGCCAGCAGCGTAGTGGGACAGGGGGCTACCAATGAGCAGTTCTTC.

The CDR3 protein is CASSLGQGGEKLFF. CDR3 DNA sequence: TGTGCCAGCAGCTTAGGACAGGGCGGTGAAAAACTGTTTTTT. The J gene is TRBJ1-4, the V gene TRBV7-9, with 7 positions matching TRBD1. V shed 1 base, J shed 7 bases, and the junction held 3 bases outside the gene matches. The CDR3 consists of 14 residues. Germline V gene sequence: CDR1 SEHNR, CDR2 FQNEAQ (reference sequence).

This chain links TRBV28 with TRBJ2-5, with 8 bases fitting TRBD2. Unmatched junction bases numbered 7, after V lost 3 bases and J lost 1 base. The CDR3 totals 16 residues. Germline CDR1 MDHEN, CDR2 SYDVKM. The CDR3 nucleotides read TGTGCCAGCAGTTTTTCTGGCGGGGGGCCCCAAGAGACCCAGTACTTC. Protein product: CASSFSGGGPQETQYF.

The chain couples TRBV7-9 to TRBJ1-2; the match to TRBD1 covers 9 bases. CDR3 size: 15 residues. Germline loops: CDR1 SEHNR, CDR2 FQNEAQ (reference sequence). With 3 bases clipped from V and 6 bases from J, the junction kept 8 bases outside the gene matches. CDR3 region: CASSFGDRVTNGYTF. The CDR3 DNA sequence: TGTGCCAGCAGCTTTGGGGACAGGGTTACTAATGGCTACACCTTC.

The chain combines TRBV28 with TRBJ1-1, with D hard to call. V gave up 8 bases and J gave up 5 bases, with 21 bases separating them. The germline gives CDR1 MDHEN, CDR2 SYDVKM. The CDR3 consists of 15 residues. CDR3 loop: CASETPGKGGTEAFF. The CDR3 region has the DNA TGTGCCAGCGAAACCCCTGGGAAAGGAGGGACTGAAGCTTTCTTT.

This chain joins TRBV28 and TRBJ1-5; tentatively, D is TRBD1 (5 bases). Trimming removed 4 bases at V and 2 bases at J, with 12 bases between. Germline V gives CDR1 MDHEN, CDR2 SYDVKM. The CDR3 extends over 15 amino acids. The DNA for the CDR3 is TGTGCCAGCAGTTCTCCAGGGCTCGGCAATCAGCCCCAGCATTTT. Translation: CASSSPGLGNQPQHF.